These 8 T cell receptor beta chains came from one sample sequenced in a study of identical twins. TCRdb re-analysed the 5' RACE reads in MiXCR, keeping a single row per CDR3 protein. The sample lists 690,000 or so distinct CDR3 sequences, around 6% seen once, with 1.5% to 2% in the top ten. The sequenced sample was naive T cells sorted from blood. The receptors were gathered from a man aged 18 to 30 in good health.

V usage is TRBV7-9 and J usage is TRBJ1-2, with D tentatively TRBD1 (6 bases). The CDR3 is 15 residues long. The V gene's germline CDR1 is SEHNR and CDR2 FQNEAQ (reference sequence). Trimming stripped 5 bases from V and 8 bases from J, with 21 bases between. The CDR3 DNA reads TGTGCCAGCAGCACCCACCAGGGGTCCTTTGAAGGCTACACCTTC. This gives the protein CASSTHQGSFEGYTF.

This sequence joins TRBV18 and TRBJ1-1; D is perhaps TRBD1 (5 bases). Deletions cut 4 bases from V and 8 bases from J, with 23 bases between. Looked up from germline, CDR1 is KGHSH and CDR2 is LQKENI. The CDR3 is 16 amino acids. The CDR3 DNA reads as TGTGCCAGCTCACTTCGACTTAATCAGATTGGGGGAGAAGCTTTCTTT. This encodes CASSLRLNQIGGEAFF.

The CDR3 sequence: CASSTRRGTQYF. The CDR3 DNA sequence: TGTGCCAGTAGTACAAGACGTGGGACCCAGTACTTC. The rearrangement joins TRBV19 to TRBJ2-5; no definite D call. Germline V CDR1 and CDR2: LNHDA, SQIVND (reference sequence). Trimming pared 4 bases from V and 7 bases from J, leaving 10 bases between. This CDR3 is built from 12 residues.

Concerning this clonotype itself: The junction does not match germline at one end; this may be a read error. The CDR3 sequence is CPSSLAAGAPYNEQFF. The CDR3 nucleotides are TGCCCCAGCAGCTTGGCCGCGGGAGCGCCCTACAATGAGCAGTTCTTC. The V and J genes are TRBV5-1 and TRBJ2-1; 7 positions match TRBD2. Germline lookup yields CDR1 SGHRS and CDR2 YFSETQ. CDR3 length equals 16 residues.

Many counts were recorded for this clonotype. The V and J genes are TRBV11-2 and TRBJ2-4; possibly TRBD2 for D (6 bases). The CDR3 is made up of 11 amino acids. CDR1 and CDR2 from the germline V gene are SGHAT and FQNNGV. The V and J ends lost 5 bases and 11 bases respectively, with 10 bases between them. For the CDR3, the DNA is TGTGCCAGCAGCCACCGGGACTTTCAGTACTTC. Residues: CASSHRDFQYF.

This clonotype has ten or more counts. The chain has TRBV28 and TRBJ2-1; 7 nucleotides align to TRBD2. This CDR3 is 17 amino acids long. Germline V gene sequence: CDR1 MDHEN, CDR2 SYDVKM. With 5 bases clipped from V and 8 bases from J, the junction kept 18 bases outside the gene matches. Here the CDR3 reads CASSAPKMGGEGYEQFF. The CDR3 DNA is TGTGCCAGCAGTGCCCCAAAGATGGGCGGGGAGGGGTATGAGCAGTTCTTC.

In its sample, this clonotype was seen many times. The chain is built from TRBV20-1 and TRBJ2-3; D ambiguous. Germline CDR1 DFQATT, CDR2 SNEGSKA (reference sequence). The V gene lost 8 bases and the J gene lost 0 bases, with 18 bases spanning the gap. This CDR3 contains 15 residues. This chain's CDR3 is CSTNNPIVSTDTQYF. Written as DNA, the CDR3 is TGCAGTACCAATAATCCTATCGTTAGCACAGATACGCAGTATTTT.

This rearrangement joins TRBV30 to TRBJ1-3, with D uncertain. Germline V gene sequence: CDR1 GTSNPN, CDR2 SVGIG (reference sequence). V was cut by 4 bases and J by 2 bases, with 9 bases left in between. The CDR3 totals 13 residues. CDR3 amino acids: CAWIQRTGNTIYF. For the CDR3, the DNA is TGTGCCTGGATACAGAGAACTGGAAACACCATATATTTT.